A selection of T cell receptor beta chains follows, all from one sample in a study of identical twins. TCRdb passed the 5' RACE reads through MiXCR, listing each CDR3 protein once. The sample has roughly 630,000 distinct CDR3 sequences; 7% to 7.5% are singletons. These data also featured in a second study, about yellow fever vaccine responses in identical twins.

Sequencing used PBMCs. Receptors originate from a woman aged 18-29 years in good health. CDR3s leave out the opening cysteine and the closing phenylalanine or tryptophan. Each record gives: V gene, J gene, clone size, CDR3 protein. Rows give clone size only sometimes, using once, few, many, or a class for an expanded clone.

TRBV12-3/TRBV12-4	TRBJ2-6	-	ASSQNRVRLYSGANVLT
TRBV27	TRBJ1-6	few	ASRGGYGNSPLH
TRBV7-3	TRBJ2-3	few	ASSRQAGATSTDTQY
TRBV5-1	TRBJ2-7	many	ASSLNPGEQY
TRBV6-5	TRBJ1-4	-	ASSYIGEKLF
TRBV29-1	TRBJ2-2	once	SAGGGKEGLNTGELF
TRBV7-9	TRBJ1-4	-	ASSLGSGGEKLF
TRBV7-6	TRBJ1-3	few	ASSLAMGQWNSGNTIY
TRBV29-1	TRBJ2-1	many	SVEWVAGSGHNEQF
TRBV10-1	TRBJ2-1	many	ASSPQAGQGPNEQF
TRBV10-3	TRBJ2-1	few	AISGTGGYNEQF
TRBV4-1	TRBJ2-1	many	ASSQVDIISYNEQF
TRBV6-1	TRBJ2-2	-	ASPPEGTTNTGELF
TRBV5-1	TRBJ1-1	few	ASSFLGVFDTEAF
TRBV6-1	TRBJ2-2	few	ASRTGGSGELF
TRBV29-1	TRBJ2-1	many	TAGDNEQF
TRBV24-1	TRBJ1-5	-	ATSDSTSNQPQH
TRBV20-1	TRBJ2-3	few	SAPKTVSSTDTQY
TRBV10-3	TRBJ2-7	many	AIAEWADNYEQY
TRBV15	TRBJ2-3	many	ATSRTGTGDPDTQY
TRBV6-6	TRBJ2-7	many	ASSSYVDYEQY
TRBV7-9	TRBJ2-1	few	ASSLDAGGSYNEQF
TRBV3-1	TRBJ2-4	few	ASSPWGLKNIQY
TRBV4-1	TRBJ2-5	-	ASSQDRVAGPQETQY
TRBV3-1	TRBJ2-7	-	ASSQNYGLAGGYEQY
TRBV3-1	TRBJ2-1	-	ASSQPGQGIDEQF
TRBV4-1	TRBJ2-1	few	ASSQDAGQGSSYNEQF
TRBV6-5	TRBJ1-2	few	ASSYSRSGQVFDGYT
TRBV5-1	TRBJ2-3	few	ASSSRGGEYTDTQY
TRBV12-3/TRBV12-4	TRBJ2-1	many	ASSFGRGTYNEQF
TRBV18	TRBJ1-1	-	ASSQGSRTEAF
TRBV12-3/TRBV12-4	TRBJ1-5	many	ASSGHPGQVQH
TRBV3-1	TRBJ2-2	few	ASSPSWILNTGELF
TRBV5-5	TRBJ1-1	few	ASSLWQGRYDTEAF
TRBV7-2	TRBJ2-1	few	ASSSTSGGAREQF
TRBV29-1	TRBJ1-1	few	SVGASATEAF
TRBV20-1	TRBJ2-2	-	SAIIVGTPRFANTGELF
TRBV7-2	TRBJ2-5	-	ASSLGGTGWQTQY
TRBV9	TRBJ2-7	few	ASSVGGDVSGYEQY
TRBV6-1	TRBJ2-1	-	ASSDIVTSGNEQF
TRBV7-9	TRBJ2-5	few	ASSLYAETQY
TRBV5-1	TRBJ1-1	-	ASSLGAQGTTEAF
TRBV4-1	TRBJ2-7	many	ASSRGGTGVYEQY
TRBV7-9	TRBJ1-4	few	ASSPSTGAYEKLF
TRBV27	TRBJ1-5	few	ASSSYAGGPNQPQH
TRBV3-1	TRBJ1-1	-	ASSRRAGTEAF
TRBV5-1	TRBJ2-4	few	ASSPGTGGIQY
TRBV4-1	TRBJ2-3	few	ASSQDYGGLRTDTQY
TRBV12-3/TRBV12-4	TRBJ2-4	few	ASRARYKNIQY
TRBV20-1	TRBJ2-4	few	SAGDRGKNIQY
TRBV6-4	TRBJ2-1	-	ASSSEPGSNEQF
TRBV14	TRBJ2-4	many	ASSHGQVQNIQY
TRBV4-1	TRBJ1-3	few	ASSPISGDTIY
TRBV29-1	TRBJ2-3	few	SVIRTSERRDTQY
TRBV5-1	TRBJ2-3	many	ASSPLGGRAATDTQY
TRBV5-1	TRBJ2-1	few	ARPRADSIGDEQF
TRBV29-1	TRBJ2-3	few	SVEISGFLSTDTQY
TRBV28	TRBJ2-7	few	ASNPRGGRAHEQY
TRBV20-1	TRBJ2-5	-	RAQGPGIETQY
TRBV5-6	TRBJ1-1	few	ASSLFLSWDTEAF